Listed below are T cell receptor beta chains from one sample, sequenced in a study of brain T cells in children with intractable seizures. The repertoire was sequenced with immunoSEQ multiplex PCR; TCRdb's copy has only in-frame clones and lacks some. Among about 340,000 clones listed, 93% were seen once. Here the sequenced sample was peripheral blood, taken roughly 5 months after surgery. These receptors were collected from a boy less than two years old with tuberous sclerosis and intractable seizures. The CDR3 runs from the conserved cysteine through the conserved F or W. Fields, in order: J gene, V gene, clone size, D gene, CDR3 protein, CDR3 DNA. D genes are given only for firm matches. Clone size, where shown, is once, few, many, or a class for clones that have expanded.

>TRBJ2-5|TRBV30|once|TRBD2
CAWERAGISETQYF
TGTGCCTGGGAACGAGCGGGAATATCAGAGACCCAGTACTTC
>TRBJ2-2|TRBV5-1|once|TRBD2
CASSLGLAAMNTGELFF
TGCGCCAGCAGCTTGGGACTAGCGGCAATGAACACCGGGGAGCTGTTTTTT
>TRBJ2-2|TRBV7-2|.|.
CASSLVVDTGELFF
TGTGCCAGCAGCTTAGTTGTAGATACCGGGGAGCTGTTTTTT
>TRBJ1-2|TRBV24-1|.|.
CATSDSDMRGYTF
TGTGCCACCAGTGATTCAGACATGAGGGGCTACACCTTC
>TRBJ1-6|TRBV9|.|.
CASSGGLGRLNSPLHF
TGTGCCAGCAGCGGGGGCTTAGGACGCCTAAATTCACCCCTCCACTTT
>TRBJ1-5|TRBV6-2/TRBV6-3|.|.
CASSYSTAKQGHQPQHF
TGTGCCAGCAGTTACTCTACAGCAAAACAGGGCCATCAGCCCCAGCATTTT
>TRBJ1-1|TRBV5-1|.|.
CASRVTGNTEAFF
TGCGCCAGCAGGGTCACAGGGAACACTGAAGCTTTCTTT
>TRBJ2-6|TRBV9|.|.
CASSAGTPGGANVLTF
TGTGCCAGCAGCGCGGGGACTCCCGGCGGGGCCAACGTCCTGACTTTC
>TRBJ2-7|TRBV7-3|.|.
CASSFAGTPYEQYF
TGTGCCAGCAGCTTCGCCGGGACACCCTACGAGCAGTACTTC
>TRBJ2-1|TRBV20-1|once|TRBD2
CSASIPSGAYNEQFF
TGCAGTGCTAGTATCCCTAGCGGAGCCTACAATGAGCAGTTCTTC
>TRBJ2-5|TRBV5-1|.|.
CASGQLGTGQETQYF
TGCGCCAGCGGACAACTCGGGACGGGCCAAGAGACCCAGTACTTC
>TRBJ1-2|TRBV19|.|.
CASSRGVGFIGYTF
TGTGCCAGTAGTAGGGGGGTCGGGTTTATTGGCTACACCTTC
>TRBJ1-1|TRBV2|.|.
CASSEGTAIEAFF
TGTGCCAGCAGTGAAGGTACAGCGATTGAAGCTTTCTTT
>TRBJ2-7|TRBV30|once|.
CAWALGGGATYEQYF
TGTGCCTGGGCTTTGGGCGGCGGGGCAACCTACGAGCAGTACTTC
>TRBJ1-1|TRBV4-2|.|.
CASSQDLRENTEAFF
TGTGCCAGCAGCCAAGATTTAAGGGAGAACACTGAAGCTTTCTTT
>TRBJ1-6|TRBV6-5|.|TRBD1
CASSSRQGIRNSPLHF
TGTGCCAGCAGTTCGAGACAGGGGATTAGGAATTCACCCCTCCACTTT
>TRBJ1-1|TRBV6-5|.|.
CASRRGVNTEAFF
TGTGCCAGCAGGAGGGGGGTGAACACTGAAGCTTTCTTT
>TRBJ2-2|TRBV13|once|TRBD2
CASSLRTSGRSPTGELFF
TGTGCCAGCAGCTTACGGACTAGCGGGAGGTCTCCCACCGGGGAGCTGTTTTTT
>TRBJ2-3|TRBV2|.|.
CASSNPRSTDTQYF
TGTGCCAGCAGTAACCCCAGGAGCACAGATACGCAGTATTTT
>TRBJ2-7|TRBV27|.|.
CASSFRGSQGTAYEQYF
TGTGCCAGCAGTTTTCGGGGATCACAGGGGACTGCCTACGAGCAGTACTTC
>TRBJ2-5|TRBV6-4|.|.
CASRTDISRQETQYF
TGTGCCAGCAGGACCGATATTAGCCGGCAAGAGACCCAGTACTTC
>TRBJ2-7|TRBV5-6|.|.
CASSFRGTQPYEQYF
TGTGCCAGCAGCTTCCGGGGCACCCAACCCTACGAGCAGTACTTC
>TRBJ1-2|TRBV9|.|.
CASSVSQGIYGYTF
TGTGCCAGCAGCGTAAGTCAAGGAATCTATGGCTACACCTTC
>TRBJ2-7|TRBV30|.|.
CAWSVVGYEQYF
TGTGCCTGGAGTGTAGTCGGGTACGAGCAGTACTTC
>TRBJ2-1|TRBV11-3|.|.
CASSIRDTQQFF
TGTGCCAGCAGCATACGGGACACCCAGCAGTTCTTC
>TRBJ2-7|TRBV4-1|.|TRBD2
CASSQGLAGGYEQYF
TGCGCCAGCAGCCAGGGACTAGCGGGGGGCTACGAGCAGTACTTC
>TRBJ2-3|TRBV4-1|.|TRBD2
CASSQAQPGAGSTDTQYF
TGCGCCAGCAGCCAAGCCCAACCTGGAGCGGGAAGCACAGATACGCAGTATTTT
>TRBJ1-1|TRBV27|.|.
CASSLRQGFTEAFF
TGTGCCAGCAGTTTAAGGCAGGGGTTCACTGAAGCTTTCTTT
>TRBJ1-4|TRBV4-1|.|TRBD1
CASSQFPGTAREKLFF
TGCGCCAGCAGCCAGTTCCCCGGGACAGCAAGGGAAAAACTGTTTTTT
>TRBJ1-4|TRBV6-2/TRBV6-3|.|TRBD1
CASSYGSTGGAKGTNEKLFF
TGTGCCAGCAGTTACGGATCCACAGGGGGCGCGAAGGGAACTAATGAAAAACTGTTTTTT
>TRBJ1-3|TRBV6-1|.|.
CASSELAESLGNTIYF
TGTGCCAGCAGTGAATTGGCAGAGAGCCTCGGAAACACCATATATTTT
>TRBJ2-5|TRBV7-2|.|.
CASSLVGRQETQYF
TGTGCCAGCAGCTTAGTCGGCCGTCAAGAGACCCAGTACTTC
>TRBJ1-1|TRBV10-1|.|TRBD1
CASRGDRNTEAFF
TGCGCCAGCAGGGGGGACAGGAACACTGAAGCTTTCTTT